The entry below gives a single T cell receptor (beta chain) sequence along with its context. Its target antigen remains unknown. The sample was run on an Illumina HiSeq 2000. 5'RACE template switching, by which a universal primer site and unique molecular identifiers were added, was used to make TCR beta cDNA libraries. cDNA synthesis was primed from the TCR beta constant segment, followed by two successive PCR amplification steps. The study's own analysis went as follows. MIGEC handled demultiplexing of the reads and grouping by UMI, while MiTCR was used to assemble and quantify clonotypes. Only TCR cDNA sequences supported by at least two reads were kept to exclude erroneous sequences. The tcR package was used for downstream repertoire analysis, with clonotypes matched between fractions based on CDR3 nucleotide sequence plus V segment. VDJmatch was used to annotate antigen specificity against VDJdb, with one amino acid substitution in CDR3 allowed. TCRdb reprocessed the raw reads; every CDR3 protein sequence is a single record, and DNA is not supplied. TCRdb, not the authors, supplied the V and J calls. This sample's table carries about 260,000 distinct CDR3 sequences. The top ten hold approximately 0.39% of the sample.

To determine HCMV serostatus, a commercial ELISA kit was used to detect HCMV-specific IgG in serum. Peripheral blood mononuclear cells were isolated from blood by Ficoll density gradient centrifugation. This sample is drawn from a study of T cells expressing NK-cell markers (TCRdb year 2020). In the study overall: TCR beta-chain repertoires were profiled in sorted CD3+CD56+NKG2C+, CD3+CD56+NKG2C- and CD3+CD56-NKG2C+ T-cell subsets from several donors. Among the eight sequenced donors, only one was HCMV-seronegative, while the other seven were HCMV-seropositive. The eight sequenced donors were randomly selected healthy volunteers, three men and five women. The libraries were sequenced on Illumina HiSeq 2000/2500, MiSeq or NextSeq, producing 2 x 150 bp reads.

The full study reports these points: Those dominant clonotypes were again the most abundant among CD3+CD56-NKG2C+ cells in a handful of donors, at roughly 25-60.1%. Whether the expanded NKG2C-expressing T cell clones were specific for HCMV antigens was left unclear. In six donors, the dominant CD3+CD56+NKG2C+ clonotypes were found to rank among the top 10 CD8+ clonotypes and to make up about 1.0-7.5% of CD8+ T cells.

From its cysteine to its phenylalanine, the CDR3 spans 16 amino acids. No DNA was logged. In the germline V gene, CDR1 corresponds to LGHNA and CDR2 to YSLEER. The rearranged chain carries TRBV4-3 and TRBJ2-2; as DNA is missing, the TRBD1 call by TCRdb cannot be tested. The origin of this receptor is a man aged 18 to 29 in good health. Donor details come from another sample of the same person, matched by shared clones. Sequencing was carried out using blood T cells: a sorted CD56 or NKG2C T cell subset, CD4+ or CD8+ T cells, or bulk PBMC T cells (not recorded which). This receptor has the CDR3 CASSQPTGVNTGELFF.